This T cell receptor (beta chain) was sequenced in a study of radiation and T cells in renal cell carcinoma. The length of the CDR3 is 15 residues. Germline-derived CDR1 and CDR2 are LNHNV and YYDKDF (reference sequence). The V gene lost 4 bases and the J gene lost 7 bases, with 17 bases spanning the gap. The assay was immunoSEQ multiplex PCR, and TCRdb's table has in-frame clones only and misses some. This table holds some 22,000 clones, about 80% found once. Specified time point: baseline pretreatment blood. Treatment here: 15 Gy SBRT to primary tumor, nephrectomy 4 weeks later. The patient's renal cell carcinoma had clear cell pathology.

This sequence joins TRBV15 and TRBJ1-5, with D unclear. This sequence originates from a man aged 55 to 70 with renal cell carcinoma. The material was blood, obtained from a patient whose treatment included radiotherapy and nephrectomy. CDR3 nucleotide sequence: TGTGCCACCAGCAAGAGGGTCGGGGTAGGACAGCCCCAGCATTTT. Translated, it gives CATSKRVGVGQPQHF. The variable domain in full, completed from reference TRBV15 and TRBJ1-5, reads DAMVIQNPRYQVTQFGKPVTLSCSQTLNHNVMYWYQQKSSQAPKLLFHYYDKDFNNEADTPDNFQSRRPNTSFCFLDIRSPGLGDTAMYLCATSKRVGVGQPQHFGDGTRLSIL.